The rows below give T cell receptor beta chains drawn from one sample of a study of cytomegalovirus exposure and HLA in healthy donors. Data came from immunoSEQ multiplex PCR; TCRdb stores just in-frame clones and leaves some out. The table lists approximately 220,000 clones, around 90% of them singletons, with about 1% in the top ten. The sequenced sample consisted of PBMCs. All receptors come from a woman under 30 in good health and CMV-seronegative. Both conserved end residues are part of each CDR3. D genes are given only for firm matches. Rows give clone size only sometimes, using once, few, many, or a class for an expanded clone.

J	D	V	size	DNA	CDR3
TRBJ1-1	.	TRBV12-5	.	TGTGCTAGTGGTTTGGTACGGGGGACCTATAACACATTGAACACTGAAGCTTTCTTT	CASGLVRGTYNTLNTEAFF
TRBJ1-2	.	TRBV19	.	TGTGCCAGTAGCCCGAACAGGGTCTATGGCTACACCTTC	CASSPNRVYGYTF
TRBJ2-7	.	TRBV5-1	.	TGCGCCAGCAGCTTAGGACAGACGGGACCTTACGAGCAGTACTTC	CASSLGQTGPYEQYF
TRBJ2-7	TRBD2	TRBV5-1	.	TGCGCCAGCAGCTTGGGGTTAGGGACTAGCGGGAGGCCGAGCTCCTACGAGCAGTACTTC	CASSLGLGTSGRPSSYEQYF
TRBJ2-3	.	TRBV7-9	.	TGTGCCAGCAGCTTCTCACAGGTCCCCCTTACGGATACGCAGTATTTT	CASSFSQVPLTDTQYF
TRBJ2-7	TRBD2	TRBV4-1	.	TGCGCCAGTGGCGGGCCTAGCGGGAGCTACGAGCAGTACTTC	CASGGPSGSYEQYF
TRBJ2-5	.	TRBV6-1	.	TGTGCCAGCATTACACCAGGGACTCGGGAAGAGACCCAGTACTTC	CASITPGTREETQYF
TRBJ1-5	.	TRBV27	.	TGTGCCAGCAGCAGGTACGGGGTCGAGGATCAGCCCCAGCATTTT	CASSRYGVEDQPQHF
TRBJ2-5	TRBD2	TRBV11-2	.	TGTGCCAGCGGAACTAGTAGCGGGAGCCCTGAGACCCAGTACTTC	CASGTSSGSPETQYF
TRBJ2-2	.	TRBV28	.	TGTGCCAGCAGTTTATCCGGGGAAACCGGGGAGCTGTTTTTT	CASSLSGETGELFF
TRBJ2-7	TRBD1	TRBV7-6	.	TGTGCCAGCAGCAGGAGCAAGGGGACAGGACCCCGAGGCGAGCAGTACTTC	CASSRSKGTGPRGEQYF
TRBJ2-2	TRBD2	TRBV7-9	.	TGTGCCAGCTCGGAGCTAGCGGGAGAAGACACCGGGGAGCTGTTTTTT	CASSELAGEDTGELFF
TRBJ1-1	TRBD1	TRBV30	.	TGTGCCTGGAACCCGGGACAGCCGATGAACACTGAAGCTTTCTTT	CAWNPGQPMNTEAFF
TRBJ2-7	TRBD1	TRBV30	.	TGTGCCTGGAGTAAAGTCGGACAGGGCTTAATCTACGAGCAGTACTTC	CAWSKVGQGLIYEQYF
TRBJ2-7	TRBD1	TRBV7-2	.	TGTGCCAGCAGCTCCTGGACAGGGATTGAGCAGTACTTC	CASSSWTGIEQYF
TRBJ2-7	.	TRBV19	.	TGTGCCAGTAGTTCTTACTACGAGCAGTACTTC	CASSSYYEQYF
TRBJ1-6	.	TRBV6-6	.	TGTGCCAGCAGGGGCGACAGCAATAATTCACCCCTCCACTTT	CASRGDSNNSPLHF
TRBJ1-5	.	TRBV21-1	many	TGTGCCAGCAGCAAGCGGAGAGGTAGCAATCAGCCCCAGCATTTT	CASSKRRGSNQPQHF
TRBJ1-1	.	TRBV5-1	.	TGCGCCAGCAGCTCGGACCACAGGGAGAGGAGCACTGAAGCTTTCTTT	CASSSDHRERSTEAFF
TRBJ1-1	TRBD1	TRBV10-3	.	TGTGCCATCAGTGAGTCGAAGGGGACAGGGAACACTGAAGCTTTCTTT	CAISESKGTGNTEAFF
TRBJ1-2	TRBD1	TRBV5-1	.	TGCGCCAGCAGCAAGAACTCCGGGACAGACAATGGCTACACCTTC	CASSKNSGTDNGYTF
TRBJ1-2	.	TRBV7-2	.	TGTGCCAGCAGCTTAGCAGGGAGTCTAAGCTATGGCTACACCTTC	CASSLAGSLSYGYTF
TRBJ2-7	.	TRBV11-2	.	TGTGCCAGCAGCTCTCCCATACGACTGGGTATAACCTACGAGCAGTACTTC	CASSSPIRLGITYEQYF
TRBJ1-1	.	TRBV7-9	.	TGTGCCAGCAGCTTATCCCCGGCGGCCACTGAAGCTTTCTTT	CASSLSPAATEAFF
TRBJ2-1	TRBD1	TRBV5-6	.	TGTGCCAGCAGCTCGGGGGTGGGACAGGGCCAGGGTGAGCAGTTCTTC	CASSSGVGQGQGEQFF
TRBJ2-5	TRBD2	TRBV28	.	TGTGCCAGCAGTTTGCGGGGGTTATCAGAGACCCAGTACTTC	CASSLRGLSETQYF
TRBJ1-1	.	TRBV6-5	.	TGTGCCAGCAGTGGGGTGGGGGGGAACACTGAAGCTTTCTTT	CASSGVGGNTEAFF
TRBJ1-2	.	TRBV7-2	.	TGTGCCAGCAGCTTAGTCTTTGGGGACACTCGGGGCTACACCTTC	CASSLVFGDTRGYTF
TRBJ1-2	.	TRBV20-1	.	TGCAGTGTCGATGGCTACACCTTC	CSVDGYTF
TRBJ2-1	.	TRBV7-8	.	TGTGCCAGCAGCTTACGGGTCGGTCGAGCGGGTCAAACCTACAATGAGCAGTTCTTC	CASSLRVGRAGQTYNEQFF
TRBJ1-3	TRBD1	TRBV30	once	TGTGCCTGGAGTCCGGGACAGGGGGGGTCGAGAAACACCATATATTTT	CAWSPGQGGSRNTIYF
TRBJ2-2	.	TRBV6-5	.	TGTGCCAGCAGCAGACACGTCACCGGGGAGCTGTTTTTT	CASSRHVTGELFF
TRBJ2-5	TRBD1	TRBV5-1	.	TGCGCCAGCAGCCGAGACAGGGGTGCCCAAGAGACCCAGTACTTC	CASSRDRGAQETQYF
TRBJ2-3	.	TRBV25-1	.	TGTGCCAGCAGTCTAGGGAGGCTCGTAGATACGCAGTATTTT	CASSLGRLVDTQYF
TRBJ1-2	.	TRBV30	.	TGTGCCTGGAGTGTACTGGAGGGCTCCTATGGCTACACCTTC	CAWSVLEGSYGYTF
TRBJ2-7	.	TRBV1	.	TGCACCAGCAGCCAAGTCATTTGGCGGGGCTACGAGCAGTACTTC	CTSSQVIWRGYEQYF
TRBJ2-3	.	TRBV2	.	TGTGCCAGCAGGCAGGGGTGGGGCACAGATACGCAGTATTTT	CASRQGWGTDTQYF
TRBJ1-5	.	TRBV5-1	.	TGCGCCAGCAGCAATACAGTGGCGGGTCAGCCCCAGCATTTT	CASSNTVAGQPQHF
TRBJ1-1	.	TRBV5-6	.	TGTGCCAGCAGCTTGGGAGGAACGTCCATGAACACTGAAGCTTTCTTT	CASSLGGTSMNTEAFF
TRBJ2-1	TRBD2	TRBV2	once	TGTGCCAGCTCGTCGGGAGGGCCGGGTGAGCAGTTCTTC	CASSSGGPGEQFF
TRBJ2-7	TRBD2	TRBV30	.	TGTGCCTGGAGTATGCGGGAGGGCTCCGAGCAGTACTTC	CAWSMREGSEQYF
TRBJ2-7	.	TRBV19	.	TGTGCCAGTAGTTCAACAGGGCTAGCTTACGAGCAGTACTTC	CASSSTGLAYEQYF
TRBJ1-2	TRBD1	TRBV7-9	.	TGTGCCAGCAGCTTGCTTCCAGGGGGCAATGGCTACACCTTC	CASSLLPGGNGYTF
TRBJ2-5	.	TRBV4-1	.	TGCGCCAGCAGCCAATTGATTGGGGAGGAGACCCAGTACTTC	CASSQLIGEETQYF
TRBJ2-1	TRBD2	TRBV6-5	.	TGTGCCAGCAGTTCCTCCGCCGGGAGGGAGTACAATGAGCAGTTCTTC	CASSSSAGREYNEQFF
TRBJ2-6	.	TRBV5-6	.	TGTGCCAGCAGCTACGGACAGACTTCCTCTGGGGCCAACGTCCTGACTTTC	CASSYGQTSSGANVLTF
TRBJ2-6	TRBD1	TRBV7-6	.	TGTGCCAGCAGCTTCAAGACAGGGAAATTTACTGGGGCCAACGTCCTGACTTTC	CASSFKTGKFTGANVLTF
TRBJ2-6	.	TRBV5-6	.	TGTGCCAGCAGCTTCGCAGGCTCTGGGGCCAACGTCCTGACTTTC	CASSFAGSGANVLTF
TRBJ2-2	.	TRBV5-1	.	TGCGCCAGCAGCTTCAGTGGTACCGGGGAGCTGTTTTTT	CASSFSGTGELFF
TRBJ2-1	TRBD2	TRBV13	once	TGTGCCAGCAGCCCACGGGCGGGAGGGTCTTATGAGCAGTTCTTC	CASSPRAGGSYEQFF
TRBJ2-7	TRBD1	TRBV7-9	few	TGTGCCAGCAGCTCCGGGACAGGGGGCTTCGAGCAGTACTTC	CASSSGTGGFEQYF
TRBJ2-7	TRBD1	TRBV6-1	.	TGTGCCAGCAGTGAGTCGGGACAGGTCGAGCAGTACTTC	CASSESGQVEQYF
TRBJ2-1	.	TRBV6-1	.	TGTGCCAGCAGTGAAACTAGTATAGTTGAGCAGTTCTTC	CASSETSIVEQFF
TRBJ1-5	.	TRBV18	.	TGTGCCAGCTCACATCAGAATCAGCCCCAGCATTTT	CASSHQNQPQHF
TRBJ1-1	.	TRBV11-2	once	TGTGCCAGCAGCTTAAACTACGGGAACCCGCGGAACACTGAAGCTTTCTTT	CASSLNYGNPRNTEAFF